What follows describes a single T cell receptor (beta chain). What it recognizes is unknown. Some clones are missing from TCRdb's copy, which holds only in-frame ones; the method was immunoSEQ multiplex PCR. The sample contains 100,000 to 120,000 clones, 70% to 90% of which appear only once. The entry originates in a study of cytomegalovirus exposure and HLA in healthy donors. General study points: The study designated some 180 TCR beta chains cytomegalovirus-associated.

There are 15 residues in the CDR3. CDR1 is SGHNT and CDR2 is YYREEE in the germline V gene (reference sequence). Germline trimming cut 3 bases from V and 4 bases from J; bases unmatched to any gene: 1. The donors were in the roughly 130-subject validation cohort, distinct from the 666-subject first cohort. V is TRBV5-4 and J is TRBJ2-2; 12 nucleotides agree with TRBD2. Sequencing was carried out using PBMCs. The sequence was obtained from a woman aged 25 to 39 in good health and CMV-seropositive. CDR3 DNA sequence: TGTGCCAGCAGCTCTAGCGGGAGGGCCACCGGGGAGCTGTTTTTT. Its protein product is CASSSSGRATGELFF.